Each of the 23 T cell receptor beta chains below was sequenced from the same sample in a study of cytomegalovirus exposure and HLA in healthy donors. With 60 Vbeta and 13 Jbeta primers, the PCR was carried out. The table came from immunoSEQ multiplex PCR; TCRdb's copy has only in-frame clones and leaves some out. There are around 140,000 clones in the sample; approximately 77% occur only once, and 1.1% to 1.5% lies in the top ten. The sample taken for sequencing was PBMCs. These TCRs come from a woman aged 40 to 55 in good health and CMV-seronegative.

The rearrangement links TRBV7-2 to TRBJ2-7; 10 nucleotides match TRBD1. This CDR3 spans 14 amino acids. V trimming: 7 bases; J trimming: 2 bases; junction bases outside the gene matches: 5. Germline CDR1 is SGHTA and CDR2 is FQGNSA. The CDR3 loop is CASITGTGAYEQYF. The CDR3 DNA reads as TGTGCCAGCATAACCGGGACAGGGGCCTACGAGCAGTACTTC.

V is TRBV5-1 and J is TRBJ1-2, with D perhaps matching TRBD1 (5 bases). Trimming removed 2 bases at V and 1 base at J, with 24 bases between. Germline CDR1 is SGHRS and CDR2 is YFSETQ. CDR3 size: 19 residues. The CDR3 DNA follows: TGCGCCAGCAGCTTAAGGGTCTCCGGCTCGAGCGGGGGTAACTATGGCTACACCTTC. Protein: CASSLRVSGSSGGNYGYTF. The whole variable domain, filled in from reference TRBV5-1 and TRBJ1-2, reads KAGVTQTPRYLIKTRGQQVTLSCSPISGHRSVSWYQQTPGQGLQFLFEYFSETQRNKGNFPGRFSGRQFSNSRSEMNVSTLELGDSALYLCASSLRVSGSSGGNYGYTFGSGTRLTVV.

The chain has TRBV7-8 and TRBJ1-1, with 7 bases fitting TRBD1. The germline gives CDR1 SGHVS, CDR2 FQNEAQ. The junction had 5 bases not matched to a gene; V was cut back by 5 bases and J by 8 bases. The CDR3 is 12 residues long. The CDR3 sequence is CASSRTGGEAFF. CDR3 coding DNA: TGTGCCAGCAGCAGGACAGGTGGAGAAGCTTTCTTT.

V is TRBV19 and J is TRBJ2-5; TRBD2 matches at 9 bases. The CDR3 extends over 14 amino acids. V lost 10 bases to trimming and J lost 5 bases; unmatched junction nucleotides: 11. CDR1 is LNHDA and CDR2 is SQIVND in the germline V gene (reference sequence). Written as DNA, the CDR3 is TGTGCCACCTCCAAAGGGCGGGGGGGGGAGACCCAGTACTTC. Residues: CATSKGRGGETQYF.

This clone was seen only once. The chain employs TRBV7-2 and TRBJ1-1; a weak D match, TRBD1 (5 bases). This CDR3 is 14 amino acids long. Germline V gives CDR1 SGHTA, CDR2 FQGNSA. V was cut by 6 bases and J by 0 bases, with 11 bases left in between. CDR3 in amino acids: CASRPLTVNTEAFF. CDR3 nucleotide sequence: TGTGCCAGCAGACCTCTGACAGTGAACACTGAAGCTTTCTTT.

The chain uses TRBV9 and TRBJ2-3, with 7 bases matching TRBD2. The CDR3 spans 15 residues. J was trimmed by 4 bases and V by 3 bases; bases with no gene match: 8. CDR1 is SGDLS, CDR2 YYNGEE, per germline. The CDR3: CASSARLAPADTQYF. The CDR3 DNA reads as TGTGCCAGCAGCGCCAGACTAGCCCCCGCAGATACGCAGTATTTT. Combining the CDR3 with reference TRBV9 and TRBJ2-3 gives the whole variable domain DSGVTQTPKHLITATGQRVTLRCSPRSGDLSVYWYQQSLDQGLQFLIQYYNGEERAKGNILERFSAQQFPDLHSELNLSSLELGDSALYFCASSARLAPADTQYFGPGTRLTVL.

This chain connects TRBV5-1 to TRBJ2-5, with 9 bases that match TRBD2. Losses at the gene ends were 2 bases for V and 3 bases for J; bases not matched to a gene: 2. Germline V gene sequence: CDR1 SGHRS, CDR2 YFSETQ. CDR3 length: 14 amino acids. Here the CDR3 DNA reads TGCGCCAGCAGCTTTAGCGGGGGCAAAGAGACCCAGTACTTC. This codes for CASSFSGGKETQYF.

This chain uses TRBV28 with TRBJ1-5, with D perhaps TRBD1 (6 bases). The V and J ends lost 0 bases and 7 bases respectively, with 13 bases between them. The CDR3 consists of 15 residues. The V gene's germline CDR1 is MDHEN and CDR2 SYDVKM. Here the CDR3 DNA reads TGTGCCAGCAGTTTATGGCGGCAGGGGAGCCAGCCCCAGCATTTT. It codes for CASSLWRQGSQPQHF.

The chain combines TRBV6-5 with TRBJ1-5; no firm D call. Trimming removed 4 bases from V and 6 bases from J, with 10 bases in between. The CDR3 length is 13 residues. Germline CDR1 is MNHEY and CDR2 is SVGAGI. This chain's CDR3 is CASSLRGSQPQHF. In DNA, the CDR3 is TGTGCCAGCAGTTTGCGGGGATCTCAGCCCCAGCATTTT.

The chain employs TRBV10-3 and TRBJ1-1, with D possibly matching TRBD1 (5 bases). Trimming stripped 5 bases from V and 4 bases from J, with 14 bases between. There are 14 residues in the CDR3. Germline CDR1 ENHRY, CDR2 SYGVKD. The CDR3 sequence: CAISLDRSGTEAFF. The CDR3 DNA sequence: TGTGCCATCAGTCTAGACAGATCCGGCACTGAAGCTTTCTTT.

V gene TRBV5-1 combines with J gene TRBJ1-5, with D tentatively TRBD1 (5 bases). This CDR3 is 15 amino acids long. Germline V lookup: CDR1 SGHRS, CDR2 YFSETQ. Trimming stripped 4 bases from V and 5 bases from J, with 16 bases between. CDR3 sequence reads: CASSPWGDEDQPQHF. The DNA of the CDR3 is TGCGCCAGCAGCCCCTGGGGGGATGAGGATCAGCCCCAGCATTTT.

The rearrangement joins TRBV7-6 to TRBJ1-4, with a possible D match to TRBD1 (6 bases). Trimming cost V 3 bases and J 4 bases, with 15 bases left between them. Germline V gives CDR1 SGHVS, CDR2 FNYEAQ. The CDR3 runs to 16 residues. The DNA for the CDR3 is TGTGCCAGCAGCTTGGGGGGGGGCCTCGGTAATGAAAAACTGTTTTTT. Amino acid sequence: CASSLGGGLGNEKLFF.

The chain has TRBV5-1 and TRBJ2-3, with 14 nucleotides matching TRBD2. J lost 1 base, V lost 3 bases, and 7 bases had no gene match. Germline V CDR1 and CDR2: SGHRS, YFSETQ. The CDR3 length is 18 residues. The CDR3 DNA reads as TGCGCCAGCAGCTCCCCGGGACTAGCGGGGGCTCGCACAGATACGCAGTATTTT. As protein: CASSSPGLAGARTDTQYF. Together with reference TRBV5-1 and TRBJ2-3, the CDR3 gives the full variable domain: KAGVTQTPRYLIKTRGQQVTLSCSPISGHRSVSWYQQTPGQGLQFLFEYFSETQRNKGNFPGRFSGRQFSNSRSEMNVSTLELGDSALYLCASSSPGLAGARTDTQYFGPGTRLTVL.

The chain uses TRBV5-1 and TRBJ1-2; D is unresolved. Germline V lookup: CDR1 SGHRS, CDR2 YFSETQ. The ends were cut back, 2 bases at V and 3 bases at J, with 8 bases in the middle. This CDR3 spans 13 amino acids. CDR3 nucleotides: TGCGCCAGCAGCTTCCGGGAGCACTATGGCTACACCTTC. This encodes CASSFREHYGYTF.

V gene TRBV7-8 combines with J gene TRBJ1-2; 9 bases are shared with TRBD1. With V trimmed by 2 bases and J by 8 bases, 0 bases remained unmatched. CDR1 SGHVS and CDR2 FQNEAQ come from the germline V gene. This CDR3 has 12 amino acids. CDR3 coding DNA: TGTGCCAGCAGCTTAACAGGGGGCGGCTACACCTTC. Translated, it gives CASSLTGGGYTF. Full variable domain (remainder filled in from reference TRBV7-8 and TRBJ1-2): GAGVSQSPRYKVAKRGQDVALRCDPISGHVSLFWYQQALGQGPEFLTYFQNEAQLDKSGLPSDRFFAERPEGSVSTLKIQRTQQEDSAVYLCASSLTGGGYTFGSGTRLTVV.

The J gene is TRBJ1-1, the V gene TRBV2; possible D gene TRBD1, 5 bases. The CDR3 spans 11 residues. Germline assignment: CDR1 SNHLY and CDR2 FYNNEI. Trimming stripped 4 bases from V and 7 bases from J, with 7 bases between. CDR3 residues: CASSGGIEAFF. In nucleotides, the CDR3 is TGTGCCAGCAGTGGGGGCATTGAAGCTTTCTTT.

This chain uses TRBV20-1 with TRBJ1-1; no clear D. V lost 3 bases to trimming and J lost 7 bases, with 9 bases between them. Germline assignment: CDR1 DFQATT and CDR2 SNEGSKA (reference sequence). The CDR3 runs 11 residues. This CDR3 is CSASSSDEAFF. The CDR3 DNA follows: TGCAGTGCTAGTAGCTCCGATGAAGCTTTCTTT.

J is TRBJ2-7 and V is TRBV12-5; 9 bases match TRBD1. Germline V gene sequence: CDR1 LGHNT, CDR2 FRNRAP. Trimming removed 0 bases from V and 6 bases from J; junction bases left unmatched: 6. The CDR3 loop spans 15 amino acids. CDR3 amino acids: CASGLVLGQGSEQYF. CDR3 nucleotides: TGTGCTAGTGGTTTGGTACTTGGACAGGGGAGCGAGCAGTACTTC. The whole variable domain, filled in from reference TRBV12-5 and TRBJ2-7, reads DARVTQTPRHKVTEMGQEVTMRCQPILGHNTVFWYRQTMMQGLELLAYFRNRAPLDDSGMPKDRFSAEMPDATLATLKIQPSEPRDSAVYFCASGLVLGQGSEQYFGPGTRLTVT.

V is TRBV28 and J is TRBJ2-6, with TRBD1 identical over 7 bases. The CDR3 has 18 amino acids. CDR1 is MDHEN, CDR2 SYDVKM, per germline. V shed 5 bases, J shed 3 bases, and the junction held 13 bases outside the gene matches. DNA for the CDR3: TGTGCCAGCAGTGATCCCCTACAGGGGTCGGGTGGGGCCAACGTCCTGACTTTC. It specifies CASSDPLQGSGGANVLTF.

The V gene is TRBV7-2, the J gene TRBJ2-1; TRBD1 agrees at 10 bases. This CDR3 region has 14 residues. Trimming at V came to 5 bases and at J to 7 bases, leaving 5 bases not matched to a gene. CDR1 SGHTA and CDR2 FQGNSA come from the germline V gene. CDR3: CASSPRTGGNEQFF. The CDR3 nucleotides read TGTGCCAGCAGCCCGAGGACAGGGGGTAATGAGCAGTTCTTC. Combining the CDR3 with reference TRBV7-2 and TRBJ2-1 gives the whole variable domain GAGVSQSPSNKVTEKGKDVELRCDPISGHTALYWYRQSLGQGLEFLIYFQGNSAPDKSGLPSDRFSAERTGGSVSTLTIQRTQQEDSAVYLCASSPRTGGNEQFFGPGTRLTVL.

The chain uses TRBV28 and TRBJ2-2, with D perhaps matching TRBD1 (6 bases). This CDR3 region has 15 residues. Trimming removed 2 bases from V and 6 bases from J, with 13 bases in between. Germline CDR1 is MDHEN and CDR2 is SYDVKM. CDR3 protein: CASSLRTALSGELFF. CDR3 nucleotide sequence: TGTGCCAGCAGTTTAAGGACAGCCCTTTCCGGGGAGCTGTTTTTT.

V and J are TRBV6-5 and TRBJ2-7; 8 positions match TRBD2. Germline V CDR1 and CDR2: MNHEY, SVGAGI. V was clipped by 2 bases and J by 6 bases; unmatched bases: 9. This CDR3 contains 15 residues. CDR3 nucleotide sequence: TGTGCCAGCAGTTACCGGAGCGCGGGGGGCTGCGAGCAGTACTTC. Translating gives CASSYRSAGGCEQYF.

This clone was seen once. The gene calls are TRBV5-1 and TRBJ2-1; TRBD2 matches at 16 bases. V gave up 7 bases and J gave up 7 bases; unmatched junction bases: 8. Germline V gene data show CDR1 as SGHRS and CDR2 as YFSETQ. The CDR3 is made up of 16 amino acids. The CDR3 region has the DNA TGCGCCAGCCGCTCCGGGACTAGCGGGGGGGGGAATGAGCAGTTCTTC. Protein: CASRSGTSGGGNEQFF. The variable domain in full, completed from reference TRBV5-1 and TRBJ2-1, reads KAGVTQTPRYLIKTRGQQVTLSCSPISGHRSVSWYQQTPGQGLQFLFEYFSETQRNKGNFPGRFSGRQFSNSRSEMNVSTLELGDSALYLCASRSGTSGGGNEQFFGPGTRLTVL.